The next 22 T cell receptor beta chains were all read from a single sample in a study of blood T cell repertoires in COVID-19. Assay used: immunoSEQ multiplex PCR; TCRdb lists only in-frame clones, some missing. Found here are under 200,000 clones, roughly 81% of them singletons; the top ten hold around 5%. Sequenced input: peripheral blood. The source of these receptors is a woman between 45 and 65 years old with COVID-19, enrolled during active disease.

The chain links TRBV10-1 to TRBJ1-1; TRBD1 is a possible D gene (5 bases). The V end lost 2 bases, the J end lost 1 base, and 8 bases lay between the germline ends. The CDR3 spans 14 residues. Germline-derived CDR1 and CDR2 are WNHNN and SYGVQD (reference sequence). The CDR3 loop is CASSEAGPNTEAFF. CDR3 DNA: TGCGCCAGCAGTGAGGCAGGGCCGAACACTGAAGCTTTCTTT.

The gene calls are TRBV9 and TRBJ1-2; the D gene is possibly TRBD1 (6 bases). This CDR3 comprises 18 residues. V was cut by 4 bases and J by 4 bases, with 26 bases left in between. Looked up from germline, CDR1 is SGDLS and CDR2 is YYNGEE. In DNA form, the CDR3 reads TGTGCCAGCAGCCCCTCCAAAGCAGGGGTGAGGGTAGGCTATGGCTACACCTTC. Translated: CASSPSKAGVRVGYGYTF. The full variable domain, with the rest looked up from reference TRBV9 and TRBJ1-2, is DSGVTQTPKHLITATGQRVTLRCSPRSGDLSVYWYQQSLDQGLQFLIQYYNGEERAKGNILERFSAQQFPDLHSELNLSSLELGDSALYFCASSPSKAGVRVGYGYTFGSGTRLTVV.

The chain has TRBV19 and TRBJ2-3; 10 nucleotides align to TRBD1. The V and J ends lost 4 bases and 3 bases, in that order; junction bases with no gene match: 7. The CDR3 runs 16 residues. Germline-derived CDR1 and CDR2 are LNHDA and SQIVND (reference sequence). CDR3 sequence (DNA): TGTGCCAGTAGTAACCGACAGGGGGCGAGGACAGATACGCAGTATTTT. This gives the protein CASSNRQGARTDTQYF. The variable domain in full, completed from reference TRBV19 and TRBJ2-3, reads DGGITQSPKYLFRKEGQNVTLSCEQNLNHDAMYWYRQDPGQGLRLIYYSQIVNDFQKGDIAEGYSVSREKKESFPLTVTSAQKNPTAFYLCASSNRQGARTDTQYFGPGTRLTVL.

The rearrangement joins TRBV5-1 to TRBJ2-2; D is ambiguous. V was cut by 3 bases and J by 7 bases, with 10 bases left in between. Germline assignment: CDR1 SGHRS and CDR2 YFSETQ. The CDR3 is 13 residues long. The CDR3 DNA reads as TGCGCCAGCAGCTCCCCTCTCGGCGGGGAGCTGTTTTTT. Translated: CASSSPLGGELFF. Drawing the rest from reference TRBV5-1 and TRBJ2-2, the complete variable domain is KAGVTQTPRYLIKTRGQQVTLSCSPISGHRSVSWYQQTPGQGLQFLFEYFSETQRNKGNFPGRFSGRQFSNSRSEMNVSTLELGDSALYLCASSSPLGGELFFGEGSRLTVL.

The V call is TRBV28, the J call TRBJ1-2; D remains unclear. Between the trimmed V and J ends, which lost 3 bases and 2 bases, there was a span of 4 bases. This CDR3 region has 12 residues. Germline CDR1 and CDR2: MDHEN and SYDVKM. DNA of the CDR3: TGTGCCAGCAGTTTTGAGAACTATGGCTACACCTTC. This gives the protein CASSFENYGYTF.

The chain links TRBV9 to TRBJ2-1, with 7 bases fitting TRBD1. The CDR3 is 14 residues long. Germline values: CDR1 SGDLS, CDR2 YYNGEE. J gave up 4 bases and V 0 bases, and 1 base lay outside the gene matches. DNA of the CDR3: TGTGCCAGCAGCGTAGGGGACAGATACAATGAGCAGTTCTTC. Residues: CASSVGDRYNEQFF.

This clone was seen a single time. The V call is TRBV18, the J call TRBJ2-1, with TRBD1 matching 9 bases. There are 17 residues in the CDR3. Germline V lookup: CDR1 KGHSH, CDR2 LQKENI. Trimming took 6 bases from V and 6 from J; bases not matched to a gene: 15. The CDR3 nucleotides are TGTGCCAGCTCCCTCGCCTCCGGGACAGGGATGGTCAATGAGCAGTTCTTC. This translates into CASSLASGTGMVNEQFF.

The chain couples TRBV5-1 to TRBJ2-5; 9 nucleotides align to TRBD2. The CDR3 contains 16 residues. V lost 4 bases and J lost 1; bases outside the gene matches: 8. Germline V gene data show CDR1 as SGHRS and CDR2 as YFSETQ. CDR3 nucleotides: TGCGCCAGCAGCACTTTGACTAGCGGCATCCAAGAGACCCAGTACTTC. Its protein product is CASSTLTSGIQETQYF.

Written as DNA, the CDR3 is TGTGCCTGGATACCCAGGGTGGGCACAGATACGCAGTATTTT. It encodes CAWIPRVGTDTQYF. The genes are TRBV30 and TRBJ2-3; D is possibly TRBD1 (5 bases). The germline CDR1 and CDR2 sequences are GTSNPN and SVGIG (reference sequence). Trimming took off 4 bases at V and 1 base at J, with 12 bases between the two ends. This CDR3 comprises 14 residues.

This sequence joins TRBV5-1 and TRBJ2-5, with D maybe TRBD2 (5 bases). The CDR3 covers 15 residues. CDR1 is SGHRS, CDR2 YFSETQ, per germline. Trimming left V 0 bases short and J 4 bases short, with 13 bases between. Here the CDR3 reads CASSLGTRAGETQYF. CDR3 coding DNA: TGCGCCAGCAGCTTGGGAACTAGAGCTGGAGAGACCCAGTACTTC.

The rearrangement uses TRBV7-9 and TRBJ2-2; D possibly corresponds to TRBD2 (5 bases). This CDR3 comprises 15 residues. V was cut by 0 bases and J by 6 bases, with 11 bases left in between. The germline V gene has CDR1 SEHNR and CDR2 FQNEAQ (reference sequence). The CDR3 spells CASSLARGLAGELFF. The CDR3 DNA is TGTGCCAGCAGCTTAGCCCGGGGATTGGCCGGGGAGCTGTTTTTT.

This clone was seen just once. V usage is TRBV27 and J usage is TRBJ2-7; tentative D call: TRBD2 (5 bases). V lost 3 bases and J lost 3, with 12 bases in between. Germline-derived CDR1 and CDR2 are MNHEY and SMNVEV (reference sequence). The CDR3 has 14 residues. The CDR3 loop is CASSFGGPFYEQYF. The CDR3 DNA is TGTGCCAGCAGTTTCGGAGGACCTTTCTACGAGCAGTACTTC.

This clone was detected once. This chain connects TRBV19 to TRBJ1-5; 9 nucleotides align to TRBD1. This CDR3 contains 14 residues. V shed 6 bases and J 6 bases; nucleotides not matched to a gene: 6. The germline CDR1 and CDR2 sequences are LNHDA and SQIVND (reference sequence). The CDR3 coding sequence is TGTGCCAGTAGGTCCCGGGACAGGGCTCAGCCCCAGCATTTT. Amino acid sequence: CASRSRDRAQPQHF.

This chain joins TRBV7-3 and TRBJ2-1, with D perhaps matching TRBD1 (7 bases). The CDR3 has 14 amino acids. From germline, CDR1 is SGHTA and CDR2 FQGTGA. V was pared by 1 base and J by 8 bases, with 12 bases between. In DNA, the CDR3 is TGTGCCAGCAGCTTAATGGCAGGGGGGCATGAGCAGTTCTTC. Translated: CASSLMAGGHEQFF. Supplemented by reference TRBV7-3 and TRBJ2-1, the full variable domain reads GAGVSQTPSNKVTEKGKYVELRCDPISGHTALYWYRQSLGQGPEFLIYFQGTGAADDSGLPNDRFFAVRPEGSVSTLKIQRTERGDSAVYLCASSLMAGGHEQFFGPGTRLTVL.

The CDR3 sequence is CASRADGYREPYQETQYF. CDR3 DNA: TGTGCCAGCAGGGCTGATGGCTACAGGGAACCGTACCAAGAGACCCAGTACTTC. The chain links TRBV2 to TRBJ2-5, with D possibly TRBD1 on 6 matching bases. With 6 bases removed from V and 0 bases from J, the gap between germline ends came to 23 bases. Germline loops: CDR1 SNHLY, CDR2 FYNNEI. This CDR3 has 18 residues.

The chain couples TRBV14 to TRBJ2-2, with 11 bases identical to TRBD1. Germline-derived CDR1 and CDR2 are SGHDN and FVKESK. The CDR3 is 16 residues long. Trimming removed 5 bases from V and 7 bases from J; junction bases left unmatched: 9. The CDR3 loop reads CASSGRDRGLFGELFF. CDR3 bases: TGTGCCAGCAGCGGTCGGGACAGGGGGTTATTCGGGGAGCTGTTTTTT.

The rearrangement joins TRBV7-9 to TRBJ2-3; TRBD1 aligns across 8 bases. V dropped 5 bases and J dropped 3; count of bases not matched to a gene: 4. The CDR3 runs 14 residues. CDR1 and CDR2 (germline): SEHNR, FQNEAQ (reference sequence). CDR3 in amino acids: CASSRRGQTDTQYF. CDR3 in DNA: TGTGCCAGCAGCCGCAGGGGGCAAACAGATACGCAGTATTTT.

The chain uses TRBV5-1 and TRBJ2-7; D possibly corresponds to TRBD2 (5 bases). Germline V lookup: CDR1 SGHRS, CDR2 YFSETQ. The CDR3 is 13 residues long. Trimming took 0 bases from V and 4 from J, leaving 8 bases between them. CDR3 DNA: TGCGCCAGCAGCTTGGGATCGGGGTACGAGCAGTACTTC. It translates to CASSLGSGYEQYF.

The chain carries TRBV25-1 and TRBJ1-4, with 7 bases fitting TRBD1. Germline CDR1 reads MGHDK; CDR2 reads SYGVNS. After removal of 3 bases from V and 0 bases from J, the junction contained 7 bases not matched to a gene. The CDR3 runs 17 residues. CDR3 amino acids: CASSEARGDATNEKLFF. The CDR3 DNA is TGTGCCAGCAGTGAGGCCAGGGGGGATGCAACTAATGAAAAACTGTTTTTT.

The chain links TRBV18 to TRBJ2-5, with 8 bases that match TRBD1. The length of the CDR3 is 14 residues. Trimming took 5 bases from V and 2 from J; bases not matched to a gene: 4. Germline CDR1 and CDR2: KGHSH and LQKENI. This CDR3 reads CASSDTGGQETQYF. CDR3 bases: TGTGCCAGCTCAGACACAGGGGGACAAGAGACCCAGTACTTC.

The chain is built from TRBV11-2 and TRBJ1-1, with 8 nucleotides matching TRBD1. V lost 3 bases to trimming and J lost 4 bases; unmatched junction nucleotides: 4. The germline gives CDR1 SGHAT, CDR2 FQNNGV. CDR3 length: 14 residues. In nucleotides, the CDR3 is TGTGCCAGCAGCTTTACAGGGGGATTCACTGAAGCTTTCTTT. It codes for CASSFTGGFTEAFF.

The rearrangement links TRBV28 to TRBJ2-3, with 9 bases identical to TRBD2. Germline V gives CDR1 MDHEN, CDR2 SYDVKM. V dropped 8 bases and J dropped 6; count of bases not matched to a gene: 12. This CDR3 is built from 15 residues. CDR3 nucleotides: TGTGCCAGCGGAGGTAGCGGGGGACTAGGGGATACGCAGTATTTT. Encoded protein: CASGGSGGLGDTQYF. Supplemented by reference TRBV28 and TRBJ2-3, the full variable domain reads DVKVTQSSRYLVKRTGEKVFLECVQDMDHENMFWYRQDPGLGLRLIYFSYDVKMKEKGDIPEGYSVSREKKERFSLILESASTNQTSMYLCASGGSGGLGDTQYFGPGTRLTVL.